This paragraph covers one TCR beta chain sequence. The antigen remains unidentified. The sample comes from a study of cytomegalovirus exposure and HLA in healthy donors. Points from the study as a whole: Through in vitro validation, a few CMV-associated chains were shown to be specific for CMV antigens. Donors were assumed by presence/absence analyses to have roughly uniform sequencing depth. Information on immune exposure was restricted to one variable (CMV serostatus).

Healthy donors of bone marrow made up the group. This CDR3 comprises 15 residues. Trimming left V 6 bases short and J 5 bases short, with 18 bases between. Germline CDR1 reads MDHEN; CDR2 reads SYDVKM. Primers: 60 Vbeta forward and 13 Jbeta reverse. Only in-frame clones appear in the TCRdb table, and some are missing; sequencing was by immunoSEQ multiplex PCR. The profile covers some 190,000 clones, with 87% appearing a single time and roughly 1.3% taken by the ten largest. The sequence came from a man aged 30 to 39 in good health and CMV-seronegative. This sequence joins TRBV28 and TRBJ2-3, with D perhaps TRBD2 (6 bases). The sequenced material came from PBMCs. This chain's CDR3 is CASRGGLTGGDTQYF. The CDR3 region has the DNA TGTGCCAGCAGGGGCGGCCTTACCGGGGGAGATACGCAGTATTTT.